The clone carrying this TCR beta chain has ten or more counts. The data originate from a study of T cells in Graves' hyperthyroidism and ophthalmopathy. Using RNA transcripts as the source, TCR beta CDR3 regions were amplified. The primer set for the first-round RT-PCR of the TCR CDR3 was HTBI. TCRdb processed the multiplex PCR reads anew with MiXCR; each CDR3 protein has one entry. The sample includes tens of thousands of distinct CDR3 sequences, less than 45% of them seen just once. After removal of 5 bases from V and 2 bases from J, the junction contained 6 bases not matched to a gene. The CDR3 consists of 14 residues. Germline V CDR1 and CDR2: LGHDT, YNNKEL (reference sequence).

The sequencing sample was made of blood. The source of this sequence is a woman younger than 45 with Graves' hyperthyroidism. This chain joins TRBV3-1 and TRBJ2-7; 7 bases match TRBD1. The CDR3 sequence: CASSSGQNAYEQYF. The DNA of the CDR3 is TGTGCCAGCAGCTCGGGACAGAACGCCTACGAGCAGTACTTC.